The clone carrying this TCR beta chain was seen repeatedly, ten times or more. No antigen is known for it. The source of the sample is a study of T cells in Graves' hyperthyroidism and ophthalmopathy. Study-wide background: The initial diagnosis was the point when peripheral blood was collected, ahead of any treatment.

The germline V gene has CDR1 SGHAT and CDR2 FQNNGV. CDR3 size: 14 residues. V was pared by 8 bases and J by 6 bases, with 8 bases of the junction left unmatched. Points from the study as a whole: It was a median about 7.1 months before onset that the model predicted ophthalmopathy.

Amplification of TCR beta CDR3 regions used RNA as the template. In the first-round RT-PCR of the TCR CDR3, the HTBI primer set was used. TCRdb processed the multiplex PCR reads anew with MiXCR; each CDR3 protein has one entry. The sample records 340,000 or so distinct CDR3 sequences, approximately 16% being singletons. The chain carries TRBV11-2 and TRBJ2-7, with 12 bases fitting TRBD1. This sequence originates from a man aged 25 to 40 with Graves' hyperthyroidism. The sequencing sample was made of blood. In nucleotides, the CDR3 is TGTGCCAGCGGCCGGGACAGGGGGCCTGGCGAGCAGTACTTC. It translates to CASGRDRGPGEQYF.